The rows below give T cell receptor beta chains drawn from one sample of a study of follicular helper T cells after annual influenza vaccination. Assay used: immunoSEQ multiplex PCR; TCRdb lists only in-frame clones, some missing. The table includes 9,500 to 15,000 clones, approximately 80% detected once. The material sequenced was CXCR5+ CD38- circulating T follicular helper cells from blood, taken on the day of influenza vaccination. These receptors were taken from an adult who received the influenza vaccine. Each CDR3 is given with its conserved first and last residue.

TRBV7-2	TRBJ2-3	CASSSAGRTDTQYF
TRBV6-5	TRBJ2-7	CASRQGRNYEQYF
TRBV4-3	TRBJ1-6	CASSRPPFETAVNSPLHF
TRBV19	TRBJ2-1	CASRGPRTESYNEQFF
TRBV11-2	TRBJ2-3	CASSFRGLAGTDTQYF
TRBV7-9	TRBJ2-3	CASSLTTGPSTDTQYF
TRBV18	TRBJ2-3	CASSPRRTNTPTDTQYF
TRBV27	TRBJ2-2	CASSFTTASTGELFF
TRBV7-3	TRBJ1-1	CASSLSGGNTEAFF
TRBV4-2	TRBJ2-5	CASSLGREEETQYF
TRBV28	TRBJ2-7	CASSLHRDGYEQYF
TRBV6-5	TRBJ2-1	CASSRTGSSYNEQFF
TRBV4-2	TRBJ2-3	CASSQEVRVSTDTQYF
TRBV5-1	TRBJ2-7	CASSLDWGSVYEQYF
TRBV6-1	TRBJ2-2	CASSEMDRAVGELFF
TRBV7-2	TRBJ2-7	CASSLGRGLYEQYF
TRBV9	TRBJ1-3	CASSVGKTASSGNTIYF
TRBV30	TRBJ2-2	CAWSVWASGELFF
TRBV19	TRBJ2-2	CASSRGPQSGELFF
TRBV6-4	TRBJ1-5	CASSDFLGMWGNQPQHF
TRBV2	TRBJ1-1	CASHLSYMNTEAFF
TRBV29-1	TRBJ2-7	CSVGTETYEQYF
TRBV28	TRBJ2-7	CASNLGGANHEQYF
TRBV2	TRBJ1-4	CASRQGNEKLFF
TRBV5-8	TRBJ1-1	CASALLGSGTEAFF
TRBV7-2	TRBJ2-3	CASRIGGGITDTQYF
TRBV6-5	TRBJ2-4	CASRHRDSYIQYF
TRBV5-1	TRBJ2-6	CASSSVRGANVLTF
TRBV5-4	TRBJ2-7	CASSHGQYEQYF
TRBV7-8	TRBJ1-4	CASSLGAGATNEKLFF
TRBV11-2	TRBJ2-1	CASSLSNNEQFF
TRBV6-1	TRBJ2-5	CASSAGLTQYF
TRBV2	TRBJ1-1	CASRGDRGTEAFF
TRBV7-2	TRBJ1-1	CASRSQMNTEAFF
TRBV19	TRBJ2-7	CASSQGTDTYEQYF
TRBV28	TRBJ1-5	CASCVGGGASNQPQHF
TRBV29-1	TRBJ2-7	CSVTGTGTFYEQYF
TRBV28	TRBJ1-5	CASSPGETTNQPQHF
TRBV18	TRBJ2-5	CASSPGRKETQYF
TRBV11-2	TRBJ2-4	CASSFGVEVTDIQYF
TRBV7-6	TRBJ2-3	CASSLSIAATDTQYF
TRBV11-1	TRBJ2-7	CASSLSDTGNLKQYF
TRBV6-5	TRBJ1-5	CASSPQVGGNQPQHF